The 26 T cell receptor beta chains listed next were all sequenced from one sample in a study of blood T cells in healthy people across ages. Alongside a J-beta primer mix, a sample-barcoded 5' primer served in a second PCR lasting about 7 to 12 cycles. TCRdb recomputed calls from the 5' RACE reads with MiXCR, one row per CDR3 protein. The sample comprises hundreds of thousands of distinct CDR3 sequences, 58% of which are singletons, and over 30% rests with the top ten. The source material was blood. All receptors come from a man aged 60 to 75 in good health.

The gene calls are TRBV6-5 and TRBJ2-3, with a possible D match to TRBD2 (5 bases). V lost 6 bases and J lost 3, with 10 bases in between. Germline lookup yields CDR1 MNHEY and CDR2 SVGAGI. The CDR3 is 13 amino acids. The CDR3 spells CASSRRRTDTQYF. DNA for the CDR3: TGTGCCAGCAGCCGCCGGAGGACAGATACGCAGTATTTT.

Only a few counts were recorded for this clonotype. The chain carries TRBV2 and TRBJ2-1, with 8 bases matching TRBD1. The V gene's germline CDR1 is SNHLY and CDR2 FYNNEI. The CDR3 has 13 residues. With V trimmed by 4 bases and J by 9 bases, 5 bases remained unmatched. DNA for the CDR3: TGTGCCAGCAGTGTGGGACAGGAGGGTGAGCAGTTCTTC. This gives the protein CASSVGQEGEQFF.

J is TRBJ1-1 and V is TRBV4-3, with TRBD1 matching over 7 bases. This CDR3 contains 15 residues. Germline V gives CDR1 LGHNA, CDR2 YSLEER. The ends lost 2 bases at V and 0 bases at J; junction bases unmatched: 3. CDR3: CASSQSGTVNTEAFF. The CDR3 DNA reads as TGCGCCAGCAGCCAAAGTGGGACAGTGAACACTGAAGCTTTCTTT.

This clonotype has just a few counts. This chain joins TRBV7-9 and TRBJ2-4; no definite D call. The J call is uncertain, as TRBJ2-7 better fits the DNA end. The CDR3 has 13 residues. Germline V gene lookup returns CDR1 SEHNR and CDR2 FQNEAQ (reference sequence). The CDR3 region has the DNA TGTGCCAGCAGCTCCCCGACCCGTTACGAGCAGTACTTC. Translated, it gives CASSSPTRYEQYF.

This clonotype has a single count. This rearrangement joins TRBV3-1 to TRBJ2-5; D is possibly TRBD1 (5 bases). Near its end, the DNA agrees better with TRBJ2-7, so the J call may be wrong. The CDR3 contains 14 residues. Germline CDR1 is LGHDT and CDR2 is YNNKEL (reference sequence). CDR3: CASSQTPQVDEQYF. The CDR3 bases are TGTGCCAGCAGCCAAACCCCACAGGTGGACGAGCAGTACTTC.

The genes are TRBV29-1 and TRBJ2-7, with D possibly matching TRBD1 (7 bases). The V end was cut by 4 bases, the J end by 1 base, with 11 bases between. The CDR3 length is 13 residues. Germline CDR1 reads SQVTM; CDR2 reads ANQGSEA. CDR3 protein: CSVAPGGSYEQYF. The CDR3 DNA follows: TGCAGCGTTGCCCCAGGGGGGTCCTACGAGCAGTACTTC.

This chain uses TRBV4-2 with TRBJ2-5; 10 nucleotides match TRBD2. J gave up 8 bases and V 1 base, and 4 bases lay outside the gene matches. CDR1 and CDR2 (germline): LGHNA, YNFKEQ. This CDR3 is 14 amino acids long. CDR3 loop: CASSQGVAGGTQYF. CDR3 DNA sequence: TGTGCCAGCAGCCAAGGGGTAGCGGGGGGAACCCAGTACTTC.

This clonotype was recorded a few times. The gene calls are TRBV20-1 and TRBJ2-7; 8 bases map to TRBD2. Germline-derived CDR1 and CDR2 are DFQATT and SNEGSKA (reference sequence). The CDR3 loop spans 13 amino acids. The V segment lost 3 bases and the J segment 2 bases; nucleotides outside the gene matches: 3. CDR3 nucleotide sequence: TGCAGTGCTAGCGGGGGGGATGCCTACGAGCAGTACTTC. Protein product: CSASGGDAYEQYF.

Of note for this clonotype: Compared with germline, one end of the junction differs, possibly owing to a read error. The chain is built from TRBV6-5 and TRBJ1-2; a possible D gene is TRBD1 (6 bases). Germline loops: CDR1 MNHEY, CDR2 SVGAGI. This CDR3 comprises 14 residues. CDR3 sequence (DNA): TGTGCCAGCACTCGGACAGCAAATAACTATGGCCACACCTTC. This gives the protein CASTRTANNYGHTF.

The chain joins TRBV2 to TRBJ2-1; D gene uncertain. V was pared by 3 bases and J by 9 bases, with 21 bases between. The CDR3 covers 16 residues. The germline gives CDR1 SNHLY, CDR2 FYNNEI. The CDR3 DNA sequence: TGTGCCAGCAGTGAGGGCCCAGGAGACGCGTCGGTTGAGCAGTTCTTC. Amino acid sequence: CASSEGPGDASVEQFF.

This chain connects TRBV12-3 or TRBV12-4 to TRBJ1-1; 7 nucleotides align to TRBD1. CDR3 length equals 15 residues. After removal of 4 bases from V and 1 base from J, the junction contained 6 bases not matched to a gene. CDR3 protein: CASSCGRGSNTEAFF. The CDR3 DNA reads as TGTGCCAGCAGTTGTGGCAGGGGGTCGAACACTGAAGCTTTCTTT.

This rearrangement joins TRBV27 to TRBJ2-5; D may be TRBD2 (6 bases). V was clipped by 6 bases and J by 4 bases, with 15 bases between them. CDR3 length: 14 amino acids. The germline V gene has CDR1 MNHEY and CDR2 SMNVEV (reference sequence). The CDR3, as DNA: TGTGCCAGCAGGAGGGAGGCTGGGCGAGAGACCCAGTACTTC. Translation: CASRREAGRETQYF.

V usage is TRBV5-1 and J usage is TRBJ2-4; no clear D. The last part of the DNA fits TRBJ2-5 better; the J call may be wrong. The CDR3 loop spans 13 amino acids. CDR1 and CDR2 from the germline V gene are SGHRS and YFSETQ. CDR3 protein: CASRPNPAETQYF. CDR3 coding DNA: TGCGCCAGTCGACCAAATCCAGCTGAGACCCAGTACTTC.

The chain links TRBV5-1 to TRBJ2-5; D may be TRBD1 or TRBD2 (5 bases each). The V and J ends lost 5 bases and 1 base respectively, with 12 bases between them. CDR1 and CDR2 from the germline V gene are SGHRS and YFSETQ. This CDR3 region has 14 residues. CDR3 bases: TGCGCCAGCAGGTGGGGGACCATCCAAGAGACCCAGTACTTC. It is translated as CASRWGTIQETQYF.

This clonotype was seen just once. The rearrangement uses TRBV4-2 and TRBJ2-5; maybe TRBD1 (7 bases). Germline CDR1 LGHNA, CDR2 YNFKEQ. This CDR3 spans 15 amino acids. V gave up 0 bases and J gave up 5 bases, with 13 bases separating them. The CDR3 loop is CASSQDQGGEETQYF. The DNA for the CDR3 is TGTGCCAGCAGCCAAGACCAGGGGGGCGAGGAGACCCAGTACTTC.

This chain uses TRBV20-1 with TRBJ1-2; D might be TRBD1 (5 bases). Looked up from germline, CDR1 is DFQATT and CDR2 is SNEGSKA (reference sequence). Between the trimmed V and J ends, which lost 3 bases and 8 bases, there was a span of 16 bases. This CDR3 has 13 amino acids. CDR3 sequence reads: CSASPGSHQGYTF. In DNA, the CDR3 is TGCAGTGCTAGCCCAGGGTCTCATCAGGGCTACACCTTC.

The CDR3 DNA sequence: TGTGCCAGCAGCCAGGAAGGACGAGGGCAATCCTACAATGAGCAGTTCTTC. It is translated as CASSQEGRGQSYNEQFF. This chain uses TRBV3-1 with TRBJ2-1; weak D call: TRBD2 (5 bases). V lost 3 bases to trimming and J lost 1 base, with 16 bases between them. CDR3 length: 17 residues. The germline CDR1 and CDR2 sequences are LGHDT and YNNKEL (reference sequence).

On this clonotype itself: At one boundary the junction diverges from the germline segment, which might be a read error. This chain connects TRBV6-1 to TRBJ2-3; 10 bases are shared with TRBD1. Germline V lookup: CDR1 MNHNS, CDR2 SASEGT. This CDR3 is 16 amino acids long. The DNA for the CDR3 is TGTGCCAGCAGTGAAGCTGGGGGACAGGGGACAGCTACGCAGTATTTT. It yields the protein CASSEAGGQGTATQYF.

The gene calls are TRBV6-5 and TRBJ1-1, with D perhaps TRBD1 (5 bases). V was trimmed by 5 bases and J by 4 bases, leaving 17 bases between them. The CDR3 length is 15 residues. The germline CDR1 and CDR2 sequences are MNHEY and SVGAGI. The CDR3 bases are TGTGCCAGCAGTCGAAGGGACTACCCTGGCACTGAAGCTTTCTTT. Its protein product is CASSRRDYPGTEAFF.

The V gene is TRBV5-1, the J gene TRBJ2-3; 8 bases match TRBD1. The ends lost 4 bases at V and 4 bases at J; junction bases unmatched: 11. In germline, CDR1 is SGHRS, CDR2 YFSETQ. The CDR3 spans 16 residues. The CDR3 bases are TGCGCCAGCAGCGCGACCGGGACAGGCGCTCCAGATACGCAGTATTTT. Protein: CASSATGTGAPDTQYF.

The chain recombines TRBV27 with TRBJ2-5, with unresolved D. CDR3 length equals 17 residues. V shed 6 bases and J shed 1 base, with 21 bases lying between them. The germline gives CDR1 MNHEY, CDR2 SMNVEV (reference sequence). The CDR3 sequence is CASSPFGALSPQETQYF. The CDR3 coding sequence is TGTGCCAGCAGCCCTTTTGGAGCCCTCTCGCCCCAAGAGACCCAGTACTTC.

The chain combines TRBV5-1 with TRBJ2-5, with D perhaps given as TRBD1 or TRBD2 (5 bases each). The germline gives CDR1 SGHRS, CDR2 YFSETQ. Trimming shortened V by 1 base and J by 5 bases, and 12 bases separated the two germline ends. This CDR3 has 14 residues. The CDR3 DNA reads as TGCGCCAGCAGCTTGTCGGGGACGTGGGAGACCCAGTACTTC. It codes for CASSLSGTWETQYF.

This chain uses TRBV6-6 with TRBJ2-1, with D unresolved. This CDR3 contains 13 residues. V gave up 2 bases and J gave up 8 bases, with 10 bases separating them. Germline V gene data show CDR1 as MNHNY and CDR2 as SVGAGI (reference sequence). CDR3 sequence: CASSYGRVHEQFF. In nucleotides, the CDR3 is TGTGCCAGCAGTTACGGACGGGTTCATGAGCAGTTCTTC.

This clonotype was seen a few times. V and J are TRBV20-1 and TRBJ1-2; a weak D match, TRBD1 (6 bases). In germline, CDR1 is DFQATT, CDR2 SNEGSKA (reference sequence). The CDR3 is 14 residues long. V lost 1 base and J 3 bases, leaving 12 bases between the germline ends. CDR3 DNA: TGCAGTGCTAGAGGGGCAGGGGTGCACTATGGCTACACCTTC. Amino acids: CSARGAGVHYGYTF.

The chain carries TRBV4-2 and TRBJ2-5; tentative D call: TRBD2 (6 bases). The V and J ends lost 1 base and 4 bases respectively, with 19 bases between them. CDR3 length: 17 residues. Looked up from germline, CDR1 is LGHNA and CDR2 is YNFKEQ. The CDR3 DNA sequence: TGTGCCAGCAGCCAAGCCGGGTCAGCGGGTAAGGGAGAGACCCAGTACTTC. Its protein product is CASSQAGSAGKGETQYF.

In DNA form, the CDR3 reads TGCAGTGCCATCGGGACTAGCGGGGGCAAGTACCAAGAGACCCAGTACTTC. Translation gives CSAIGTSGGKYQETQYF. V and J are TRBV20-1 and TRBJ2-5; 14 bases align to TRBD2. Trimming cost V 6 bases and J 0 bases; bases outside gene matches: 9. The length of the CDR3 is 17 residues. Germline lookup yields CDR1 DFQATT and CDR2 SNEGSKA (reference sequence).